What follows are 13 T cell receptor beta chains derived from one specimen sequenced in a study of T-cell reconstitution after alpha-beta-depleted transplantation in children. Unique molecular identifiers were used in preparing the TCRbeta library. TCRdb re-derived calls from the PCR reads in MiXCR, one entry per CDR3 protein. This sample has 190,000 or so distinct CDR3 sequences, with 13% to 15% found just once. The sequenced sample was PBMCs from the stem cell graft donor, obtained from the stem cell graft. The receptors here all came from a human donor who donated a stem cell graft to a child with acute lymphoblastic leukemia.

CDR3 DNA: TGCAGTGCTATTAGCGGGAGCGGGAACACCGGGGAGCTGTTTTTT. Amino acid sequence: CSAISGSGNTGELFF. The genes are TRBV20-1 and TRBJ2-2, with 9 bases matching TRBD2. This CDR3 region has 15 residues. V shed 4 bases and J 1 base; nucleotides not matched to a gene: 4. Looked up from germline, CDR1 is DFQATT and CDR2 is SNEGSKA (reference sequence).

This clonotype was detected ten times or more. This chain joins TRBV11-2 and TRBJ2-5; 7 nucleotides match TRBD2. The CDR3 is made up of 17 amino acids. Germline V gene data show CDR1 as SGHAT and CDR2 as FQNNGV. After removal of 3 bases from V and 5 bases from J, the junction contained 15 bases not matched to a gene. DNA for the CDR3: TGTGCCAGCAGCTTTGACAACGGGGGAGGGTCGGAGGAGACCCAGTACTTC. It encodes CASSFDNGGGSEETQYF.

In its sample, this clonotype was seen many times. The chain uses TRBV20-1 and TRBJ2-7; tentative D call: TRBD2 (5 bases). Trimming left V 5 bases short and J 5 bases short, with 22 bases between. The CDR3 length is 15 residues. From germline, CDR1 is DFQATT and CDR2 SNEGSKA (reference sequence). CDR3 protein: CSADPPVGSDDEQYF. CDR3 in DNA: TGCAGTGCTGACCCCCCTGTTGGTAGCGACGACGAGCAGTACTTC.

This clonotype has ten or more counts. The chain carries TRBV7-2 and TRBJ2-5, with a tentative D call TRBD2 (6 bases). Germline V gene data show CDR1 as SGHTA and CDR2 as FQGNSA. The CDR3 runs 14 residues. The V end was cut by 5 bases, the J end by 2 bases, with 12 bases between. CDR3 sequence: CASSARRVQETQYF. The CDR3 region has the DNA TGTGCCAGCAGCGCAAGGAGGGTACAAGAGACCCAGTACTTC. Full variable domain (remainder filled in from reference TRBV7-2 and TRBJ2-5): GAGVSQSPSNKVTEKGKDVELRCDPISGHTALYWYRQSLGQGLEFLIYFQGNSAPDKSGLPSDRFSAERTGGSVSTLTIQRTQQEDSAVYLCASSARRVQETQYFGPGTRLLVL.

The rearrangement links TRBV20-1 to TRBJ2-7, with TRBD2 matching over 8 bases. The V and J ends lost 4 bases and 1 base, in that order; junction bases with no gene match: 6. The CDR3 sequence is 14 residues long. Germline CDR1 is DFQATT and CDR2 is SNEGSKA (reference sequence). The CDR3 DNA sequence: TGCAGTGCTAACCCCACTAGCGGATCCTACGAGCAGTACTTC. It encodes CSANPTSGSYEQYF.

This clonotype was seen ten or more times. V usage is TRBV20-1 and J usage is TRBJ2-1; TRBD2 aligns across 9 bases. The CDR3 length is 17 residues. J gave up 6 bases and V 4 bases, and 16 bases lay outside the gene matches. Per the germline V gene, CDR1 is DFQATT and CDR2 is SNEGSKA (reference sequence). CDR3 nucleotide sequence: TGCAGTGCTAAACGGGGGCGGCGGGAGGGCCGGGTCAATGAGCAGTTCTTC. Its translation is CSAKRGRREGRVNEQFF.

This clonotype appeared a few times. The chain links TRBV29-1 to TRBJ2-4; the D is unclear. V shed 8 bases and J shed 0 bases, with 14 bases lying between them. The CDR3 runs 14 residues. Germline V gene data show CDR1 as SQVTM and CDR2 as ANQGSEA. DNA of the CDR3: TGCAGCTCTCTCCCCCCTATAGCCAAAAACATTCAGTACTTC. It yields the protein CSSLPPIAKNIQYF.

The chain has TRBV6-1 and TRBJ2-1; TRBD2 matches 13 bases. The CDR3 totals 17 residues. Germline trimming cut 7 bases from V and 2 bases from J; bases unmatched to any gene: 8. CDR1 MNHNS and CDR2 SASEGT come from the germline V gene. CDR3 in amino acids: CASTSLGTSGAYNEQFF. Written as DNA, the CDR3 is TGTGCCAGCACCAGCCTCGGGACTAGCGGGGCCTACAATGAGCAGTTCTTC.

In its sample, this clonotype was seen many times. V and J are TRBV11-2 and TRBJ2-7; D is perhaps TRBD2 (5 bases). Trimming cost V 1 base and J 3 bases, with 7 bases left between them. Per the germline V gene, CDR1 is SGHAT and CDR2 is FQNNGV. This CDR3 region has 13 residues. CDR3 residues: CASSLARDYEQYF. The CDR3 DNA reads TGTGCCAGCAGCTTAGCGAGGGACTACGAGCAGTACTTC.

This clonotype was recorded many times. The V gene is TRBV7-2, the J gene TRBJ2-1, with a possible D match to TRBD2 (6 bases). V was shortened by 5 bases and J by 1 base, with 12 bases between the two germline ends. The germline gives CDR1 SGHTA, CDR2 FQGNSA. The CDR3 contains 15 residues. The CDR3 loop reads CASSLLGRSYNEQFF. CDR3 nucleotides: TGTGCCAGCAGCCTTCTGGGGAGGTCCTACAATGAGCAGTTCTTC.

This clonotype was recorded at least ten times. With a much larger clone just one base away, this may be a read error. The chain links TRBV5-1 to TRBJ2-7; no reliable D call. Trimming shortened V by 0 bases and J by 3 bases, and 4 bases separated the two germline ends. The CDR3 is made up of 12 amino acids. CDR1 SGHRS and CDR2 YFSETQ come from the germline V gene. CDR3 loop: CASSLDGYEQYF. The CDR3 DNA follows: TGCGCCAGCAGCTTGGACGGCTACGAGCAGTACTTC.

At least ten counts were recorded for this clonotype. The CDR3 spells CASRSAGSYGYTF. The CDR3 DNA reads TGTGCCAGCAGATCGGCAGGTAGCTATGGCTACACCTTC. This sequence joins TRBV6-4 and TRBJ1-2; unclear D gene. CDR1 and CDR2 (germline): MRHNA, SNTAGT. V lost 6 bases to trimming and J lost 4 bases, with 12 bases between them. The CDR3 loop spans 13 amino acids.

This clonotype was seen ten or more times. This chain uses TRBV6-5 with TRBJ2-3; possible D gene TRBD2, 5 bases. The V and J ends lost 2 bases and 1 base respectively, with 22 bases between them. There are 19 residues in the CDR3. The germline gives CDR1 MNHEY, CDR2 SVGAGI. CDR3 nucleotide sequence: TGTGCCAGCAGTTACGGAAGGAGGTTAACTGGGAGAGGCACAGATACGCAGTATTTT. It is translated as CASSYGRRLTGRGTDTQYF.